The T cell receptor beta chain described here comes from a study of blood T cell repertoires in COVID-19. Study context: Whether acute or convalescent, the COVID-19 samples came from the United States, Italy and Spain. From T cells, B-cell-depleted T cells, or PBMCs came the material, which was cDNA or gDNA.

Per the authors' pipeline: Estimation of nucleated cell counts relied on the amplification of reference gene primers. The table came from immunoSEQ multiplex PCR; TCRdb's copy has only in-frame clones and leaves some out. V, J and clone size derive from that table, while D and trimming were established from the DNA sequence. The sample contains 400,000 or so clones, 75% to 90% of which appear only once. Followed over time, Seattle patients had been enrolled while infection was active. There are 15 residues in the CDR3. Germline CDR1 and CDR2: SGDLS and YYNGEE. V was pared by 0 bases and J by 3 bases, with 4 bases of the junction left unmatched.

Sequencing used peripheral blood. The receptor comes from a woman aged 40 to 50 with COVID-19, enrolled during active disease. The rearrangement links TRBV9 to TRBJ2-3; TRBD2 agrees at 7 bases. The CDR3 spells CASSVGSGVTDTQYF. CDR3 bases: TGTGCCAGCAGCGTAGGGAGCGGGGTAACAGATACGCAGTATTTT.